This TCR beta chain comes out of a study of blood T cells in healthy people across ages. Study outcomes and limitations: Percentage of naive T cells showed a strong correlation with TCR beta diversity. The unsorted PBMCs prevented any conclusive comparison of naive versus antigen-experienced cells. In long-lived donors, naive CD4+ cell counts and diversity exceeded those of aged donors.

The use of a sample-barcoded 5' primer and a J-beta primer mix characterized a second PCR of about 7 to 12 cycles. In TCRdb, the 5' RACE reads were re-called with MiXCR into one record per CDR3 protein. The table has some 1.1 million distinct CDR3 sequences, more than 30% seen once. In terms of origin and age, donors were healthy Caucasian individuals from Russia aged about 6 to 90. Notes on this clonotype: Its antigen is not identified.

The TCR comes from a man aged 18 to 30 in good health. The sample consisted of blood.

CDR3 loop: CASSGDGSNQPQHF. For the CDR3, the DNA is TGTGCCAGCAGTGGGGACGGAAGCAATCAGCCCCAGCATTTT. The J gene is TRBJ1-5, the V gene TRBV7-9, with TRBD1 as a possible D gene (5 bases). Germline CDR1 SEHNR, CDR2 FQNEAQ (reference sequence). V lost 6 bases to trimming and J lost 1 base, with 10 bases between them. There are 14 residues in the CDR3. Drawing the rest from reference TRBV7-9 and TRBJ1-5, the complete variable domain is DTGVSQNPRHKITKRGQNVTFRCDPISEHNRLYWYRQTLGQGPEFLTYFQNEAQLEKSRLLSDRFSAERPKGSFSTLEIQRTEQGDSAMYLCASSGDGSNQPQHFGDGTRLSIL.